This T cell receptor (beta chain) appears in the sequencing data of a study of T cell repertoires in cytomegalovirus infection. Study-level findings and limits: Dominant in the ex vivo response were TCR beta clonotypes restricted by HLA-C and specific for CMV.

Between the trimmed V and J ends, which lost 5 bases and 3 bases, there was a span of 20 bases. The CDR3 has 16 amino acids. This clonotype appeared a few times. Antigen: not known. TCRdb used MiXCR to reprocess the reads, holding one entry per CDR3 protein. The repertoire consists of about a million distinct CDR3 sequences, with roughly 30% occurring once and the leading ten covering roughly 13%. The sequencing here drew on cultured CD8+ T cells from PBMCs, taken from culture after CMV antigen stimulation. This chain links TRBV12-3 or TRBV12-4 with TRBJ2-7; the D gene is possibly TRBD2 (6 bases). The sequence was obtained from a human donor in good health (CMV status not recorded). Some clones in this sample may be carry-over from other donors' samples. The CDR3 nucleotides are TGTGCCAGCAGTCTCCTGGCTGGTAGCGGTGGCTACGAGCAGTACTTC. Its translation is CASSLLAGSGGYEQYF.